The 25 T cell receptor beta chains reported below all come from one sample, sequenced in a study of blood T cell repertoires in COVID-19. Sequencing was performed with immunoSEQ multiplex PCR; in TCRdb, only in-frame clones are kept and a portion is missing. The sample contains 50,000 or so clones, around 87% of which appear only once. The sequencing input was peripheral blood. These receptor sequences come from a middle-aged man with active COVID-19.

The sample holds one count of this clone. The chain employs TRBV5-5 and TRBJ2-4; TRBD2 aligns across 10 bases. The CDR3 covers 18 residues. The ends lost 1 base at V and 0 bases at J; junction bases unmatched: 7. Germline lookup yields CDR1 SGHKS and CDR2 YYEKEE (reference sequence). The CDR3 sequence is CASSLRGLAELAKNIQYF. The CDR3 DNA follows: TGTGCCAGCAGCTTGCGCGGACTAGCGGAACTAGCCAAAAACATTCAGTACTTC.

This sequence joins TRBV19 and TRBJ1-2; perhaps TRBD1 as D (6 bases). This CDR3 spans 15 amino acids. In germline, CDR1 is LNHDA, CDR2 SQIVND (reference sequence). Trimming took 3 bases from V and 5 from J, leaving 16 bases between them. The chain's CDR3 is CASSISPGEGYGYTF. The CDR3 DNA reads TGTGCCAGTAGTATTTCCCCAGGGGAAGGGTATGGCTACACCTTC.

This chain links TRBV10-3 with TRBJ1-1; 8 positions match TRBD1. The ends lost 3 bases at V and 7 bases at J; junction bases unmatched: 7. The V gene's germline CDR1 is ENHRY and CDR2 SYGVKD. The CDR3 contains 14 residues. The CDR3 DNA is TGTGCCATCAGTGACCTTGACAGGGGTAATGAAGCTTTCTTT. Translation gives CAISDLDRGNEAFF.

This chain uses TRBV5-4 with TRBJ2-3, with 8 positions matching TRBD2. The trim removed 3 bases at V and 0 bases at J, leaving 9 bases unmatched. Germline CDR1 SGHNT, CDR2 YYREEE (reference sequence). The CDR3 is 17 amino acids. Written as DNA, the CDR3 is TGTGCCAGCAGCTCCTACAGTAGCGGGGCTAGCACAGATACGCAGTATTTT. This translates into CASSSYSSGASTDTQYF. The full variable domain, in which reference TRBV5-4 and TRBJ2-3 provide the parts outside the CDR3, is ETGVTQSPTHLIKTRGQQVTLRCSSQSGHNTVSWYQQALGQGPQFIFQYYREEENGRGNFPPRFSGLQFPNYSSELNVNALELDDSALYLCASSSYSSGASTDTQYFGPGTRLTVL.

The chain carries TRBV18 and TRBJ1-1; tentatively, D is TRBD1 (6 bases). This CDR3 contains 16 residues. CDR1 is KGHSH, CDR2 LQKENI, per germline. Trimming shortened V by 3 bases and J by 0 bases, and 14 bases separated the two germline ends. For the CDR3, the DNA is TGTGCCAGCTCACCCCGGACAGCTGATCTGAACACTGAAGCTTTCTTT. Protein product: CASSPRTADLNTEAFF.

In this sample, this clone turned up once. The chain employs TRBV7-9 and TRBJ1-2; 11 positions match TRBD1. Germline V gene lookup returns CDR1 SEHNR and CDR2 FQNEAQ (reference sequence). This CDR3 has 16 residues. After removal of 2 bases from V and 5 bases from J, the junction contained 7 bases not matched to a gene. The CDR3 nucleotides are TGTGCCAGCAGCTTACAAGGACAGGGGGCGGGGTATGGCTACACCTTC. It yields the protein CASSLQGQGAGYGYTF.

This rearrangement joins TRBV3-1 (or the pseudogene TRBV3-2) to TRBJ2-3, with D perhaps TRBD1 (5 bases). V was shortened by 4 bases and J by 0 bases, with 11 bases between the two germline ends. This CDR3 has 15 amino acids. Germline-derived CDR1 and CDR2 are LGHDT and YNNKEL (reference sequence). This CDR3 reads CASSPWGPSTDTQYF. The DNA for the CDR3 is TGTGCCAGCAGCCCCTGGGGCCCTAGCACAGATACGCAGTATTTT.

The V and J genes are TRBV2 and TRBJ2-1; 7 bases are a match to TRBD2. CDR1 and CDR2 from the germline V gene are SNHLY and FYNNEI. This CDR3 region has 15 residues. The V and J ends lost 4 bases and 4 bases, in that order; junction bases with no gene match: 7. CDR3 in DNA: TGTGCCAGCAGTGGGGGGGGTACGTTTTACAATGAGCAGTTCTTC. This encodes CASSGGGTFYNEQFF. Full variable domain (remainder filled in from reference TRBV2 and TRBJ2-1): EPEVTQTPSHQVTQMGQEVILRCVPISNHLYFYWYRQILGQKVEFLVSFYNNEISEKSEIFDDQFSVERPDGSNFTLKIRSTKLEDSAMYFCASSGGGTFYNEQFFGPGTRLTVL.

This CDR3 reads CASSRETGVEQYF. CDR3 nucleotide sequence: TGTGCCAGCTCACGGGAAACAGGGGTCGAGCAGTACTTC. The chain carries TRBV18 and TRBJ2-7, with 7 bases identical to TRBD1. The CDR3 covers 13 residues. Germline V gene lookup returns CDR1 KGHSH and CDR2 LQKENI. V was clipped by 4 bases and J by 6 bases; unmatched bases: 6.

The rearrangement links TRBV6-2 or TRBV6-3 to TRBJ2-1; 8 bases match TRBD2. The CDR3 is 16 residues long. Germline CDR1 reads MNHEY; CDR2 reads SVGEGT. Losses at the gene ends were 1 base for V and 4 bases for J; bases not matched to a gene: 6. CDR3 bases: TGTGCCAGCAGTTACTTTGAGCGGGGGCCATACAATGAGCAGTTCTTC. This sequence encodes CASSYFERGPYNEQFF.

This chain uses TRBV2 with TRBJ2-3, with 8 bases identical to TRBD1. V lost 4 bases to trimming and J lost 3 bases; unmatched junction nucleotides: 6. The CDR3 length is 15 residues. Germline V gives CDR1 SNHLY, CDR2 FYNNEI. CDR3 nucleotides: TGTGCCAGCAGTGGGACAGGGTCTCCGACAGATACGCAGTATTTT. This encodes CASSGTGSPTDTQYF.

The chain uses TRBV13 and TRBJ2-2; D not resolved. The CDR3 runs 16 residues. CDR1 and CDR2 from the germline V gene are PRHDT and FYEKMQ (reference sequence). Trimming shortened V by 2 bases and J by 1 base, and 11 bases separated the two germline ends. CDR3 nucleotide sequence: TGTGCCAGCAGCTTACGTGGAGAGGAGAACACCGGGGAGCTGTTTTTT. As protein: CASSLRGEENTGELFF. Full variable domain (outside the CDR3, taken from reference TRBV13 and TRBJ2-2): AAGVIQSPRHLIKEKRETATLKCYPIPRHDTVYWYQQGPGQDPQFLISFYEKMQSDKGSIPDRFSAQQFSDYHSELNMSSLELGDSALYFCASSLRGEENTGELFFGEGSRLTVL.

The chain combines TRBV19 with TRBJ2-6, with a weak D call TRBD2 (5 bases). The germline V gene has CDR1 LNHDA and CDR2 SQIVND (reference sequence). The CDR3 runs 15 residues. The V and J ends lost 8 bases and 1 base respectively, with 12 bases between them. CDR3 sequence (DNA): TGTGCCAGTCAGGACTCGCCTTCTGGGGCCAACGTCCTGACTTTC. It specifies CASQDSPSGANVLTF.

This clone has only one observation. The gene calls are TRBV7-8 and TRBJ2-3; 7 bases fit TRBD2. With V trimmed by 3 bases and J by 0 bases, 3 bases remained unmatched. This CDR3 has 15 residues. Germline assignment: CDR1 SGHVS and CDR2 FQNEAQ. As DNA, the CDR3 is TGTGCCAGCAGCTTTAGCGGGCAGAGCACAGATACGCAGTATTTT. This gives the protein CASSFSGQSTDTQYF.

The chain joins TRBV3-1 (or the pseudogene TRBV3-2) to TRBJ2-5; 15 positions match TRBD2. The CDR3 contains 16 residues. Trimming at V came to 8 bases and at J to 4 bases, leaving 8 bases not matched to a gene. Germline CDR1 reads LGHDT; CDR2 reads YNNKEL (reference sequence). CDR3 amino acids: CASLGTSGRFRETQYF. CDR3 DNA sequence: TGTGCCAGCTTGGGGACTAGCGGGAGGTTTCGAGAGACCCAGTACTTC.

The CDR3: CASSLTGGLEETQYF. For the CDR3, the DNA is TGCGCCAGCAGCTTGACAGGGGGCCTAGAAGAGACCCAGTACTTC. The chain has TRBV5-1 and TRBJ2-5; 9 nucleotides align to TRBD1. Germline lookup yields CDR1 SGHRS and CDR2 YFSETQ. The CDR3 loop spans 15 amino acids. Trimming took 1 base from V and 3 from J; bases not matched to a gene: 4.

This clone has just one count. The chain couples TRBV3-1 (or the pseudogene TRBV3-2) to TRBJ2-7; tentatively, D is TRBD2 (7 bases). The CDR3 is 15 amino acids. Germline V CDR1 and CDR2: LGHDT, YNNKEL (reference sequence). Trimming removed 1 base from V and 5 bases from J, with 15 bases in between. DNA for the CDR3: TGTGCCAGCAGCCAAGGTAGTCAGGGGAGGGACGAGCAGTACTTC. It yields the protein CASSQGSQGRDEQYF.

The J gene is TRBJ2-4, the V gene TRBV5-4; 7 nucleotides agree with TRBD1. The CDR3 has 17 amino acids. V shed 3 bases and J 0 bases; nucleotides not matched to a gene: 9. The germline CDR1 and CDR2 sequences are SGHNT and YYREEE (reference sequence). The CDR3 bases are TGTGCCAGCAGCTCTGTAGAGGGGGCGCGAGCCAAAAACATTCAGTACTTC. This translates into CASSSVEGARAKNIQYF.

The genes are TRBV11-2 and TRBJ1-1; D possibly corresponds to TRBD1 (6 bases). V dropped 3 bases and J dropped 10 bases, with 18 bases sitting between them. The germline V gene has CDR1 SGHAT and CDR2 FQNNGV. The CDR3 contains 14 residues. CDR3: CASSFQGRVSVAFF. The CDR3, as DNA: TGTGCCAGCAGCTTTCAGGGGCGTGTCAGCGTAGCTTTCTTT.

The chain joins TRBV6-2 or TRBV6-3 to TRBJ2-2; D uncertain. V was shortened by 2 bases and J by 3 bases, with 4 bases between the two germline ends. CDR1 and CDR2 from the germline V gene are MNHEY and SVGEGT. There are 13 residues in the CDR3. This CDR3 reads CASSYVDTGELFF. DNA of the CDR3: TGTGCCAGCAGTTACGTCGACACCGGGGAGCTGTTTTTT.

This clone was detected only a few times. This chain connects TRBV30 to TRBJ2-7; 8 nucleotides match TRBD2. The CDR3 has 16 amino acids. V lost 3 bases to trimming and J lost 0 bases; unmatched junction nucleotides: 10. The germline V gene encodes CDR1 GTSNPN and CDR2 SVGIG (reference sequence). CDR3 sequence (DNA): TGTGCCTGGAGCGGGGGGGGGCCGCTCAACTCCTACGAGCAGTACTTC. It encodes CAWSGGGPLNSYEQYF.

This chain links TRBV2 with TRBJ1-5; perhaps TRBD1 as D (5 bases). Trimming pared 8 bases from V and 1 base from J, leaving 12 bases between. This CDR3 region has 14 residues. Germline V gene data show CDR1 as SNHLY and CDR2 as FYNNEI. The CDR3 loop is CASRSGLSNQPQHF. In DNA form, the CDR3 reads TGTGCCAGCCGGTCAGGGTTGAGCAATCAGCCCCAGCATTTT.

This clone was detected only once. The chain joins TRBV2 to TRBJ2-3; D is perhaps TRBD1 (5 bases). V lost 4 bases, J lost 6 bases, and 17 bases lay in between. The CDR3 contains 15 residues. CDR1 is SNHLY and CDR2 is FYNNEI in the germline V gene. CDR3 nucleotides: TGTGCCAGCAGTGTGGACAAGAGCAGTGGGGATACGCAGTATTTT. Its protein is CASSVDKSSGDTQYF. Drawing the rest from reference TRBV2 and TRBJ2-3, the complete variable domain is EPEVTQTPSHQVTQMGQEVILRCVPISNHLYFYWYRQILGQKVEFLVSFYNNEISEKSEIFDDQFSVERPDGSNFTLKIRSTKLEDSAMYFCASSVDKSSGDTQYFGPGTRLTVL.

This clone appeared a few times. The chain recombines TRBV5-4 with TRBJ2-1; 9 positions agree with TRBD2. The germline CDR1 and CDR2 sequences are SGHNT and YYREEE (reference sequence). With 2 bases clipped from V and 2 bases from J, the junction kept 5 bases outside the gene matches. This CDR3 spans 16 amino acids. For the CDR3, the DNA is TGTGCCAGCAGCTTTGCTAGCGGGAACACCTACAATGAGCAGTTCTTC. Protein: CASSFASGNTYNEQFF.

V usage is TRBV24-1 and J usage is TRBJ1-1; unclear D gene. V shed 4 bases and J shed 8 bases, with 7 bases lying between them. CDR1 is KGHDR and CDR2 is SFDVKD in the germline V gene. CDR3 length: 11 amino acids. CDR3 in DNA: TGTGCCACCAGTGACGGTTGGGAAGCTTTCTTT. It yields the protein CATSDGWEAFF.